What follows are 6 T cell receptor beta chains derived from one specimen sequenced in a study of blood T cell repertoires in COVID-19. TCRdb's copy holds only in-frame clones and misses some; the assay was immunoSEQ multiplex PCR. The sample comprises 50,000 or so clones, 93% of which are singletons, and 1% rests with the top ten. Sequencing used peripheral blood. These TCRs come from a man between 60 and 75 years old with COVID-19, enrolled during active disease.

J is TRBJ2-2 and V is TRBV18, with 8 bases lining up with TRBD2. Germline CDR1 reads KGHSH; CDR2 reads LQKENI. V trimming: 6 bases; J trimming: 2 bases; junction bases outside the gene matches: 8. CDR3 length: 16 amino acids. CDR3 DNA: TGTGCCAGCTCTACTTTAGCGGGACTAAACACCGGGGAGCTGTTTTTT. Translation: CASSTLAGLNTGELFF. The entire variable domain, with the rest obtained from reference TRBV18 and TRBJ2-2, is as follows: NAGVMQNPRHLVRRRGQEARLRCSPMKGHSHVYWYRQLPEEGLKFMVYLQKENIIDESGMPKERFSAEFPKEGPSILRIQQVVRGDSAAYFCASSTLAGLNTGELFFGEGSRLTVL.

The chain has TRBV3-1 (or the pseudogene TRBV3-2) and TRBJ2-1; 13 bases fit TRBD2. This CDR3 is built from 15 residues. Unmatched junction bases numbered 2, after V lost 5 bases and J lost 4 bases. Per the germline V gene, CDR1 is LGHDT and CDR2 is YNNKEL (reference sequence). The CDR3: CASSWTSGGYNEQFF. The CDR3 region has the DNA TGTGCCAGCAGCTGGACTAGCGGGGGTTACAATGAGCAGTTCTTC.

The chain combines TRBV6-1 with TRBJ1-6; D is possibly TRBD1 (5 bases). Germline V lookup: CDR1 MNHNS, CDR2 SASEGT. V lost 2 bases, J lost 7 bases, and 9 bases lay in between. The CDR3 length is 14 residues. The CDR3 spells CASSERQPNSPLHF. In nucleotides, the CDR3 is TGTGCCAGCAGTGAAAGACAGCCAAATTCACCCCTCCACTTT.

The chain combines TRBV30 with TRBJ1-6, with a tentative D call TRBD1 (6 bases). Between the trimmed V and J ends, which lost 4 bases and 7 bases, there was a span of 14 bases. The V gene's germline CDR1 is GTSNPN and CDR2 SVGIG (reference sequence). This CDR3 region has 14 residues. The CDR3 reads CAWTRQVRNSPLHF. The CDR3 bases are TGTGCCTGGACTCGACAGGTTCGGAATTCACCCCTCCACTTT.

The rearrangement joins TRBV2 to TRBJ2-2, with 7 bases lining up with TRBD2. Germline CDR1 is SNHLY and CDR2 is FYNNEI. V lost 4 bases to trimming and J lost 6 bases; unmatched junction nucleotides: 2. The CDR3 length is 13 residues. CDR3 sequence: CASSGGGPGELFF. In nucleotides, the CDR3 is TGTGCCAGCAGTGGGGGGGGACCCGGGGAGCTGTTTTTT.

This clone was picked up one time. V gene TRBV5-1 combines with J gene TRBJ1-2; D might be TRBD1 (6 bases). CDR1 is SGHRS and CDR2 is YFSETQ in the germline V gene. Trimming stripped 2 bases from V and 7 bases from J, with 15 bases between. CDR3 length equals 14 residues. The CDR3 DNA sequence: TGCGCCAGCAGCTTTGATTTACAGGGCGGTGGCTACACCTTC. Its translation: CASSFDLQGGGYTF. The whole variable domain, remainder taken from reference TRBV5-1 and TRBJ1-2, is KAGVTQTPRYLIKTRGQQVTLSCSPISGHRSVSWYQQTPGQGLQFLFEYFSETQRNKGNFPGRFSGRQFSNSRSEMNVSTLELGDSALYLCASSFDLQGGGYTFGSGTRLTVV.